The T cell receptor (beta chain) described here comes from a study of T cell repertoires and HLA-DP antigens. Generated by immunoSEQ multiplex PCR, the TCRdb table keeps only in-frame clones and is missing some. Found here are about 73,000 clones, around 77% of them singletons; the top ten hold roughly 1.5%. The germline gives CDR1 MGHRA, CDR2 YSYEKL. The V end lost 0 bases, the J end lost 4 bases, and 15 bases lay between the germline ends. The CDR3 has 16 amino acids. On this clone: Its antigen remains unidentified.

What was sequenced was CD4+ T cells from PBMCs. J is TRBJ1-2 and V is TRBV4-1; possibly TRBD1 for D (6 bases). The source is a man in his sixties in good health and CMV-seronegative. The CDR3 protein is CASSQERTELIYGYTF. The CDR3 region has the DNA TGCGCCAGCAGCCAAGAGAGGACAGAGCTCATCTATGGCTACACCTTC.